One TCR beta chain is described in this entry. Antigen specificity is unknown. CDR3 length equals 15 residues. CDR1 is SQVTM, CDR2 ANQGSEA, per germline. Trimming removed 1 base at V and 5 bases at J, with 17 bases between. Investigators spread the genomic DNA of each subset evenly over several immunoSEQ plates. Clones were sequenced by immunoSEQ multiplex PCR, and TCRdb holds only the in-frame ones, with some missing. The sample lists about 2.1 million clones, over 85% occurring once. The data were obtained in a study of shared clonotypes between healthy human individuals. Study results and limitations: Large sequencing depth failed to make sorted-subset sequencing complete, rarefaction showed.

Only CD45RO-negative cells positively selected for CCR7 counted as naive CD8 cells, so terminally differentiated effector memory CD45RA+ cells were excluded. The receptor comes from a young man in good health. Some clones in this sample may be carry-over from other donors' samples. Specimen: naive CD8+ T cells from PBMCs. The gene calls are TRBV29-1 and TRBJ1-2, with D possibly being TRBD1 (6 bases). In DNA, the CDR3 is TGCAGCGTTGAAGGTCTGAACAGGGAGGGATATGGCTACACCTTC. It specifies CSVEGLNREGYGYTF.